This T cell receptor beta chain was sequenced for a study of PD-1 blockade in mismatch repair-deficient tumors (dated by TCRdb to 2016 to 2017). Regarding the study in general: Between late 2013 and 2016, the trial enrolled approximately 86 consecutive patients with more than nine types of mismatch repair-deficient cancer, all of whom had received prior treatment and were progressing. Tumor-associated T cell clones in the peripheral blood of patients responding to PD-1 blockade were tracked using deep sequencing of TCR CDR3 regions. Overall study outcomes, separate from this receptor: Tumor-resident clones, often undetectable in blood before treatment, expanded rapidly after pembrolizumab and then contracted, generally before radiologic responses.

With respect to this clone: This receptor's antigen is unknown. No base qualities exist here, and no much larger clone lies one base off it.

For every enrolled patient, mismatch repair deficiency was confirmed by either polymerase chain reaction or immunohistochemistry. A few patients who responded to pembrolizumab therapy underwent TCR sequencing. The phase II trial prospectively tested pembrolizumab PD-1 blockade in advanced mismatch repair-deficient cancers regardless of tissue of origin. Serial peripheral blood T cell samples were collected before and at multiple times after starting PD-1 blockade. Blood sampling time points were reported as weeks after the first dose of pembrolizumab. The library was generated by the immunoSEQ multiplex PCR assay. Sourced from immuneACCESS, this table was stored by TCRdb with only in-frame sequences that have V and J called. A share of the clones is absent; for the studies checked, an unresolved V gene accounts for under half, and the remainder has no known explanation. The sample includes under 75,000 clones, with around 88% observed a single time. The ten largest clones take up about 14% of the sample.

From the cysteine up to the phenylalanine, the CDR3 has a length of 13 residues. Of all the DNA, just the CDR3 is kept, 39 bases in frame from base 1. The V end gives up 5 bases and the J end 5 bases, leaving 3 bases in the junction not matched to a gene. CDR1 and CDR2 are drawn from the germline V gene (reference sequence): MNHEY, SMNVEV. The source was peripheral blood, collected 52 weeks after starting pembrolizumab. The chain employs TRBV27 and TRBJ2-1; TRBD1 matches 7 bases in the middle. The receptor comes from an adult with mismatch repair-deficient cancer. The CDR3 corresponds to CASSRTGDNEQFF. The DNA sequence follows: TGTGCCAGCAGTCGGACAGGAGACAATGAGCAGTTCTTC.